The entry below describes one TCR beta chain. Which antigen it targets is not known. At one of its ends the junction is not consistent with the germline gene, which may arise from a read error. The entry originates in a study of shared clonotypes between healthy human individuals (dated by TCRdb to between 2020 and 2021). Some background on the complete study: A couple of women and a few men aged 18 to 49 years were included in the cohort. For each donor, CD4 naive and CD4 memory were each run on three plates, CD8 naive on two plates, and CD8 memory on one plate. To estimate repertoire size and how much clonotypes are shared between individuals, the study performed deep sequencing of blood TCR repertoires from about five healthy adults. Different laboratories and diverse techniques were used to prepare libraries and sequence TCR repertoires, to increase sequencing depth and limit assay-specific biases. Per donor, leukapheresis produced somewhere between about 0.94 and 9 billion PBMCs. Results the study describes overall, beyond this receptor: Higher generation probabilities were observed for clonotypes shared by all four sorted-subset donors than for non-shared clonotypes. Sampling was restricted to blood, and TCR repertoires in tissues likely differ from the TCR repertoires found in blood. Across a handful of donors, approximately 4.6% of naive CD4, roughly 3.4% of naive CD8, roughly 2.2% of memory CD4, and approximately 0.42% of memory CD8 clonotypes were shared. Based on pairwise subsampling, the degree of clonotype sharing among donors was expected to be affected by sequencing depth. Rarefaction of sorted-subset datasets indicated incomplete sequencing despite the large sequencing depth. Because the study included only a small number of donors, the genetic and exposure-history diversity represented was limited. Naive subsets generally had larger estimated clonotype richness than memory subsets.

Using the deep immunoSEQ assay, multiplex PCR amplified TCR CDR3 regions from genomic DNA. Extracted genomic DNA from each cell subset was spread evenly across all wells of several immunoSEQ 96-well plates, with each plate serving as a replicate. Each replicate PCR for sorted subsets received about 0.2 ug genomic DNA, equal to some 32,000 T cell genomes. The purified libraries were quantified using a Qubit 3.0 fluorometer, sized with a Bioanalyzer 2100, and then quantified again using the KAPA Library Quantification kit. Every immunoSEQ 96-well plate was sequenced on a separate single-read 150-cycle Illumina NextSeq 550 flow cell. In the original analysis: Because only junctional sequences without quality scores were contained in the immunoSEQ output, filtering matching that applied to full-length reads could not be performed. To assign V/J genes and CDR3, sequences were annotated against IMGT germline references using PyIR, a Python wrapper for IgBLAST v1.9. Reads were filtered out if the reads had weak V/J assignments (E-value above 1e-6), no CDR3, stop codons, out-of-frame junctions, or ambiguous translated residues. A V3J clonotype was defined by an identical inferred V gene, J gene, and CDR3 amino acid sequence. Percentage overlap between repertoires was computed as shared unique clonotypes divided by the size of the smaller repertoire. RTK rarefaction, the Chao1 estimator, and Recon v2.1 estimates of unobserved clonotypes were used to assess repertoire richness. OLGA was used to compute generation probabilities for all TCRbeta clonotypes that the gDNA method yielded from a handful of donors. TCRdb limited this immuneACCESS table to in-frame rearrangements with V and J called. A share of clones is missing; checked studies link under half to unresolved V genes, and the rest is unexplained. V and J calls and clone size come straight from that table; D and trimming were deduced from the DNA. Present in this sample are about 2 million clones, 85% to 95% of which were seen just once. The top ten constitute 0.13% of the sample.

The CDR1 and CDR2 encoded by the germline V gene (reference sequence) are LNHNV and YYDKDF. From the cysteine through the phenylalanine, the CDR3 covers 14 amino acids. The read is trimmed to its CDR3 DNA, 42 bases read in frame from base 1. The donors were healthy, HIV-negative adults who had no recently reported acute infections or vaccinations. Every donor was a Caucasian adult living in Nashville, Tennessee, USA. Magnetic negative selection was used to enrich CD4+ T cells, after which naive cells were positively selected on CD45RA and the negative fraction became the memory subset. Blood was collected by leukapheresis, and PBMCs were isolated by Ficoll-Histopaque density gradient centrifugation and then cryopreserved in liquid nitrogen vapor phase. Analytical flow cytometry was used to check the purity and quantity of every magnetically sorted T cell population. Genomic DNA was isolated from each sorted fraction and quantified by UV absorbance on a Nanodrop 2000c.

The sequence was obtained from a man between 18 and 35 years old in good health. The rearrangement combines TRBV15 with TRBJ1-4; 7 middle bases align to TRBD1. Sequencing was performed on naive CD4+ T cells sorted from blood. This specimen's cell subset or site label, interpreted: CD45RA+ positively selected. The CDR3 protein is CATSRETGNAKLFF. In nucleotides, the sequence is TGTGCCACCAGCAGAGAGACAGGGAATGCAAAACTGTTTTTT.